Below are 32 T cell receptor beta chains sequenced from a single sample in a study of CD4 T cells in lung cancer. Here immunoSEQ multiplex PCR was the method, and the copy in TCRdb shows in-frame clones only, minus some. The table has fewer than 5,000 clones, around 74% seen once. Material for sequencing was lung tumor tissue. The receptors derive from a man aged 55 to 70 with non-small cell lung cancer.

The chain employs TRBV18 and TRBJ2-2; D ambiguous. CDR3 length: 13 amino acids. The germline V and J ends were trimmed by 3 bases and 6 bases, with 8 bases remaining between them. CDR1 is KGHSH and CDR2 is LQKENI in the germline V gene. The CDR3 here is CASSPKSPGELFF. CDR3 coding DNA: TGTGCCAGCTCACCCAAGAGTCCCGGGGAGCTGTTTTTT.

This clone was detected a few times. The V gene is TRBV5-1, the J gene TRBJ2-3; TRBD1 matches at 7 bases. The germline V gene encodes CDR1 SGHRS and CDR2 YFSETQ. This CDR3 has 16 amino acids. The junction had 10 bases not matched to a gene; V was cut back by 0 bases and J by 6 bases. The CDR3 loop is CASSLARDRVGDTQYF. In DNA form, the CDR3 reads TGCGCCAGCAGCTTGGCCAGAGACAGGGTAGGCGATACGCAGTATTTT.

The chain employs TRBV19 and TRBJ1-1; TRBD1 is a possible D gene (6 bases). The CDR3 is 13 residues long. V was clipped by 4 bases and J by 4 bases, with 10 bases between them. The germline V gene encodes CDR1 LNHDA and CDR2 SQIVND (reference sequence). DNA for the CDR3: TGTGCCAGTAGTACGATAGGGGGCACTGAAGCTTTCTTT. Protein product: CASSTIGGTEAFF.

The rearrangement uses TRBV18 and TRBJ1-4; TRBD1 agrees at 9 bases. The CDR3 contains 15 residues. V gave up 2 bases and J gave up 7 bases; unmatched junction bases: 5. Germline CDR1 KGHSH, CDR2 LQKENI. CDR3 in amino acids: CASSPNRGHVEKLFF. The CDR3 DNA follows: TGTGCCAGCTCACCAAACAGGGGGCATGTTGAAAAACTGTTTTTT.

The V and J genes are TRBV18 and TRBJ2-1; 9 bases match TRBD1. Germline CDR1 and CDR2: KGHSH and LQKENI. The CDR3 extends over 15 amino acids. The trim removed 1 base at V and 7 bases at J, leaving 5 bases unmatched. CDR3 in amino acids: CASSPQGGQGNEQFF. CDR3 bases: TGTGCCAGCTCACCACAGGGGGGACAGGGAAATGAGCAGTTCTTC. The full variable domain, its missing parts supplied by reference TRBV18 and TRBJ2-1, is NAGVMQNPRHLVRRRGQEARLRCSPMKGHSHVYWYRQLPEEGLKFMVYLQKENIIDESGMPKERFSAEFPKEGPSILRIQQVVRGDSAAYFCASSPQGGQGNEQFFGPGTRLTVL.

V is TRBV9 and J is TRBJ1-3; D is uncertain. Per germline, CDR1 SGDLS and CDR2 YYNGEE. This CDR3 spans 15 amino acids. V was shortened by 0 bases and J by 3 bases, with 10 bases between the two germline ends. The CDR3 sequence is CASSVGLSGGNTIYF. The CDR3 bases are TGTGCCAGCAGCGTAGGGTTATCGGGTGGAAACACCATATATTTT.

The rearrangement joins TRBV9 to TRBJ2-3; TRBD2 matches 15 bases. This CDR3 has 15 residues. J lost 6 bases, V lost 3 bases, and 2 bases had no gene match. Germline assignment: CDR1 SGDLS and CDR2 YYNGEE. CDR3 loop: CASSGTSGRADTQYF. CDR3 DNA sequence: TGTGCCAGCAGCGGGACTAGCGGGAGGGCGGATACGCAGTATTTT.

The chain recombines TRBV19 with TRBJ2-3; tentative D call: TRBD2 (6 bases). CDR3 length equals 14 residues. CDR1 is LNHDA and CDR2 is SQIVND in the germline V gene (reference sequence). V lost 6 bases, J lost 5 bases, and 15 bases lay in between. The CDR3 protein is CASRLDSRGDTQYF. CDR3 nucleotide sequence: TGTGCCAGTAGGCTGGACTCGCGGGGAGATACGCAGTATTTT. The variable domain in full, completed from reference TRBV19 and TRBJ2-3, reads DGGITQSPKYLFRKEGQNVTLSCEQNLNHDAMYWYRQDPGQGLRLIYYSQIVNDFQKGDIAEGYSVSREKKESFPLTVTSAQKNPTAFYLCASRLDSRGDTQYFGPGTRLTVL.

As concerns this clone: At one end the junction does not follow the germline gene, possibly because of a read error. The chain links TRBV7-9 to TRBJ2-1, with 9 bases matching TRBD2. The CDR3 consists of 14 residues. The germline V gene encodes CDR1 SEHNR and CDR2 FQNEAQ (reference sequence). CDR3 nucleotide sequence: TGTGCCAGCAGCGTAGCGGGAGCGGGCAATGAGCAGTTCTTC. It is translated as CASSVAGAGNEQFF. Filled out from reference TRBV7-9 and TRBJ2-1, the complete variable domain reads DTGVSQNPRHKITKRGQNVTFRCDPISEHNRLYWYRQTLGQGPEFLTYFQNEAQLEKSRLLSDRFSAERPKGSFSTLEIQRTEQGDSAMYLCASSVAGAGNEQFFGPGTRLTVL.

This clone was seen a handful of times. The chain carries TRBV21-1 and TRBJ2-1; the D segment call TRBD2 is taken from the table without a DNA check. TRBV21-1 has pseudogene status. The CDR3 runs to 13 residues. In nucleotides, the CDR3 is TGTGCCAGCAGCACGGTAGAGGGCGGTGAGCAGTTCTTC. Protein sequence: CASSTVEGGEQFF.

The chain joins TRBV30 to TRBJ1-2; D gene unclear. CDR3 length equals 11 residues. Trimming left V 1 base short and J 4 bases short, with 4 bases between. The germline CDR1 and CDR2 sequences are GTSNPN and SVGIG (reference sequence). The CDR3: CAWSELYGYTF. In nucleotides, the CDR3 is TGTGCCTGGAGTGAACTCTATGGCTACACCTTC.

This clone is a singleton in its sample. This chain joins TRBV28 and TRBJ1-2; 8 nucleotides align to TRBD1. Germline CDR1 reads MDHEN; CDR2 reads SYDVKM. With V trimmed by 5 bases and J by 3 bases, 8 bases remained unmatched. This CDR3 has 15 residues. The CDR3 loop is CASSRSGGAYYGYTF. The CDR3 DNA sequence: TGTGCCAGCAGTCGATCAGGGGGCGCATACTATGGCTACACCTTC.

Note on this clone: One base separates it from a far larger clone, so it is likely a read error. Additional DNA sequences in this sample encode the identical CDR3. The rearrangement joins TRBV7-3 to TRBJ1-2, with TRBD1 matching 8 bases. Germline CDR1 SGHTA, CDR2 FQGTGA. This CDR3 is built from 16 residues. V trimming: 5 bases; J trimming: 2 bases; junction bases outside the gene matches: 10. CDR3: CASSRKGGQGNYGYTF. The CDR3 DNA follows: TGTGCCAGCAGCCGGAAAGGCGGACAGGGCAACTATGGCTACACCTTC.

The CDR3 sequence is CAISESFGTGVNYGYTF. In DNA form, the CDR3 reads TGTGCCATCAGTGAGTCCTTTGGGACAGGAGTTAACTATGGCTACACCTTC. V is TRBV10-3 and J is TRBJ1-2; 8 nucleotides line up with TRBD1. Germline CDR1 reads ENHRY; CDR2 reads SYGVKD. The V and J ends lost 0 bases and 1 base, in that order; junction bases with no gene match: 7. The CDR3 sequence is 17 residues long.

This chain joins TRBV19 and TRBJ1-1; TRBD1 agrees at 9 bases. CDR3 length: 13 amino acids. The germline V gene has CDR1 LNHDA and CDR2 SQIVND (reference sequence). J lost 7 bases, V lost 6 bases, and 6 bases had no gene match. The CDR3 here is CASRGQGWNEAFF. The CDR3 bases are TGTGCCAGTAGGGGACAGGGTTGGAATGAAGCTTTCTTT. The full variable domain, rest sourced from reference TRBV19 and TRBJ1-1, is DGGITQSPKYLFRKEGQNVTLSCEQNLNHDAMYWYRQDPGQGLRLIYYSQIVNDFQKGDIAEGYSVSREKKESFPLTVTSAQKNPTAFYLCASRGQGWNEAFFGQGTRLTVV.

This chain uses TRBV25-1 with TRBJ2-7; a possible D gene is TRBD1 (6 bases). V shed 1 base and J shed 1 base, with 11 bases lying between them. Germline V CDR1 and CDR2: MGHDK, SYGVNS. The CDR3 length is 15 residues. The DNA of the CDR3 is TGTGCCAGCAGTGAATTGGGGGCCGGGTCCTACGAGCAGTACTTC. Translating gives CASSELGAGSYEQYF.

The J gene is TRBJ2-1, the V gene TRBV6-5; 7 bases agree with TRBD2. V lost 4 bases to trimming and J lost 9 bases; unmatched junction nucleotides: 15. This CDR3 comprises 16 residues. Germline loops: CDR1 MNHEY, CDR2 SVGAGI. CDR3: CASSLSGTYGATEQFF. The CDR3 nucleotides read TGTGCCAGCAGTTTGAGCGGGACCTATGGAGCCACTGAGCAGTTCTTC.

V gene TRBV7-3 combines with J gene TRBJ1-1; perhaps TRBD1 as D (6 bases). V was shortened by 2 bases and J by 2 bases, with 9 bases between the two germline ends. The CDR3 consists of 14 residues. In germline, CDR1 is SGHTA, CDR2 FQGTGA. The CDR3, as DNA: TGTGCCAGCAGCTTATTGGGACAAAACACTGAAGCTTTCTTT. Translated: CASSLLGQNTEAFF.

This clone was seen a handful of times. V is TRBV18 and J is TRBJ2-3, with a weak D call TRBD2 (5 bases). CDR1 KGHSH and CDR2 LQKENI come from the germline V gene. This CDR3 region has 14 residues. V was shortened by 6 bases and J by 9 bases, with 19 bases between the two germline ends. As DNA, the CDR3 is TGTGCCAGCTCTCCCGCGGGCTCCTCTTTAACGCAGTATTTT. Translation: CASSPAGSSLTQYF. The whole variable domain, filled in from reference TRBV18 and TRBJ2-3, reads NAGVMQNPRHLVRRRGQEARLRCSPMKGHSHVYWYRQLPEEGLKFMVYLQKENIIDESGMPKERFSAEFPKEGPSILRIQQVVRGDSAAYFCASSPAGSSLTQYFGPGTRLTVL.

The rearrangement uses TRBV7-8 and TRBJ1-6; 7 bases fit TRBD1. The germline V gene encodes CDR1 SGHVS and CDR2 FQNEAQ. The CDR3 runs 15 residues. The ends lost 5 bases at V and 7 bases at J; junction bases unmatched: 8. This CDR3 reads CASSPGRDRNSPLHF. The CDR3 DNA sequence: TGTGCCAGCAGCCCAGGCCGGGACAGAAATTCACCCCTCCACTTT.

V usage is TRBV6-1 and J usage is TRBJ2-7; D call uncertain. The V end lost 5 bases, the J end lost 6 bases, and 17 bases lay between the germline ends. CDR3 length: 14 amino acids. From germline, CDR1 is MNHNS and CDR2 SASEGT. CDR3 loop: CASSTGVGYGEQYF. In DNA form, the CDR3 reads TGTGCCAGCAGTACTGGCGTGGGCTATGGCGAGCAGTACTTC.

V is TRBV14 and J is TRBJ2-2; 14 bases are a match to TRBD2. Germline loops: CDR1 SGHDN, CDR2 FVKESK. The CDR3 has 17 residues. With V trimmed by 4 bases and J by 6 bases, 7 bases remained unmatched. CDR3 nucleotide sequence: TGTGCCAGCAGCCCGAACACGGGACTAGCGGGAGCCGGGGAGCTGTTTTTT. This codes for CASSPNTGLAGAGELFF.

The V gene is TRBV10-1, the J gene TRBJ1-1, with a tentative D call TRBD1 (5 bases). This CDR3 has 13 residues. Trimming shortened V by 4 bases and J by 10 bases, and 16 bases separated the two germline ends. CDR1 WNHNN and CDR2 SYGVQD come from the germline V gene (reference sequence). The CDR3 nucleotides read TGCGCCAGCAGTGTTCAGGGCCGAGTAGGAGCTTTCTTT. It is translated as CASSVQGRVGAFF.

The J gene is TRBJ1-2, the V gene TRBV2, with TRBD1 as a possible D gene (5 bases). The ends were cut back, 7 bases at V and 7 bases at J, with 16 bases in the middle. The CDR3 totals 13 residues. Germline V gene data show CDR1 as SNHLY and CDR2 as FYNNEI. CDR3 loop: CASTRAEGPGYTF. DNA for the CDR3: TGTGCCAGCACCAGGGCAGAAGGACCTGGCTACACCTTC. The full variable domain, rest sourced from reference TRBV2 and TRBJ1-2, is EPEVTQTPSHQVTQMGQEVILRCVPISNHLYFYWYRQILGQKVEFLVSFYNNEISEKSEIFDDQFSVERPDGSNFTLKIRSTKLEDSAMYFCASTRAEGPGYTFGSGTRLTVV.

V gene TRBV10-1 combines with J gene TRBJ2-3; D perhaps matches TRBD2 (6 bases). CDR1 WNHNN and CDR2 SYGVQD come from the germline V gene (reference sequence). This CDR3 contains 13 residues. V was pared by 6 bases and J by 2 bases, with 9 bases between. The CDR3 spells CASRRDFTDTQYF. The DNA for the CDR3 is TGCGCCAGCAGAAGGGACTTCACAGATACGCAGTATTTT.

This clone has more than one count but fewer than ten. The chain combines TRBV2 with TRBJ2-7, with D possibly matching TRBD2 (6 bases). Germline V gene lookup returns CDR1 SNHLY and CDR2 FYNNEI. The CDR3 contains 14 residues. Trimming stripped 10 bases from V and 6 bases from J, with 22 bases between. The CDR3 is CATLLEGIGTEQYV. Written as DNA, the CDR3 is TGTGCCACCTTGCTGGAGGGGATTGGGACCGAGCAGTACGTC.

The chain couples TRBV5-1 to TRBJ2-7; D might be TRBD2 (6 bases). Germline V lookup: CDR1 SGHRS, CDR2 YFSETQ. The length of the CDR3 is 14 residues. V dropped 7 bases and J dropped 2 bases, with 16 bases sitting between them. CDR3 in amino acids: CASGPRGGTYEQYF. The CDR3 DNA is TGCGCCAGCGGCCCCCGTGGAGGGACCTACGAGCAGTACTTC.

The V and J genes are TRBV7-9 and TRBJ1-6; 7 bases are shared with TRBD1. CDR1 and CDR2 (germline): SEHNR, FQNEAQ (reference sequence). This CDR3 comprises 14 residues. The ends lost 8 bases at V and 6 bases at J; junction bases unmatched: 7. CDR3 residues: CASGSGGPNSPLHF. CDR3 sequence (DNA): TGTGCCAGCGGGTCAGGGGGACCTAATTCACCCCTCCACTTT.

The chain employs TRBV11-2 and TRBJ2-1, with D perhaps TRBD2 (5 bases). V was pared by 1 base and J by 6 bases, with 10 bases between. This CDR3 spans 14 amino acids. Germline CDR1 is SGHAT and CDR2 is FQNNGV. CDR3 DNA sequence: TGTGCCAGCAGCTTAGTCAGAGGGAGCAATGAGCAGTTCTTC. Its protein product is CASSLVRGSNEQFF.

A few counts support this clone. The chain has TRBV6-6 and TRBJ2-5; TRBD2 matches 12 bases. Trimming at V came to 2 bases and at J to 4 bases, leaving 2 bases not matched to a gene. CDR1 is MNHNY and CDR2 is SVGAGI in the germline V gene (reference sequence). The CDR3 contains 15 residues. The CDR3 nucleotides are TGTGCCAGCAGTTACCCGGGACTAGCGGGAGAGACCCAGTACTTC. Translated, it gives CASSYPGLAGETQYF.

For the CDR3, the DNA is TGTGCCAGCAGCCTTCCGGGACTAATCGCAGATACGCAGTATTTT. It specifies CASSLPGLIADTQYF. V and J are TRBV5-8 and TRBJ2-3, with TRBD2 matching 7 bases. The CDR3 has 15 amino acids. CDR1 and CDR2 (germline): SGHTS, YDEGEE. Trimming removed 4 bases from V and 4 bases from J; junction bases left unmatched: 9.

V gene TRBV23-1 combines with J gene TRBJ1-5; maybe TRBD1 (6 bases). TRBV23-1 is sorted into the ORF group, with uncertain function. The CDR3 has 16 residues. V was pared by 4 bases and J by 9 bases, with 22 bases between. The CDR3 DNA reads as TGCGCCAGCAGTCCTTCACCGGGACACGGGGGGCGGCCCCAGCATTTT. Its protein is CASSPSPGHGGRPQHF.